One T cell receptor beta chain is described in this entry. This sample is drawn from a study of blood T cell repertoires in COVID-19. On the study more broadly: Specimens from acute and convalescent COVID-19 originated in the United States, Italy and Spain. Sample material is recorded as cDNA or gDNA derived from T cells, B-cell-depleted T cells, or PBMCs.

The V end lost 2 bases, the J end lost 10 bases, and 12 bases lay between the germline ends. Germline CDR1 is MGHRA and CDR2 is YSYEKL. The CDR3 has 13 residues. Study processing details: Researchers report that nucleated cell counts were estimated from reference gene primer amplification. The table came from immunoSEQ multiplex PCR; TCRdb's copy has only in-frame clones and leaves some out. V and J calls and clone size are copied from that table; D and trimming were computed from the DNA. The table has roughly 180,000 clones, approximately 88% seen once. The origin of this receptor is a woman in her 30s with acute or convalescent COVID-19. Sequenced material: peripheral blood. The rearrangement links TRBV4-1 to TRBJ2-1, with D possibly TRBD1 on 6 matching bases. In DNA form, the CDR3 reads TGCGCCAGCAGCCAATCACAGGACAGCGAGCAGTTCTTC. This sequence encodes CASSQSQDSEQFF.